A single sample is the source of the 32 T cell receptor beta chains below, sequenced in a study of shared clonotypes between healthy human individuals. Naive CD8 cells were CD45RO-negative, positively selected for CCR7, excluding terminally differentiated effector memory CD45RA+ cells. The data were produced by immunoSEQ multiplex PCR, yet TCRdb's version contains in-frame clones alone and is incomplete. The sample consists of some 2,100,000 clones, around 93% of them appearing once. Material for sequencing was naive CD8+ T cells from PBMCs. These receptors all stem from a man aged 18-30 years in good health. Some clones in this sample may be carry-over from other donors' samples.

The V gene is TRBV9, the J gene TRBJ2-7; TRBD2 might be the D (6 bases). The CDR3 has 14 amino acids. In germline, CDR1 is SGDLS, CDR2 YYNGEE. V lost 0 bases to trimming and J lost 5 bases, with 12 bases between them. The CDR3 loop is CASSVEGRKDEQYF. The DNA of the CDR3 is TGTGCCAGCAGCGTAGAAGGGAGGAAGGACGAGCAGTACTTC.

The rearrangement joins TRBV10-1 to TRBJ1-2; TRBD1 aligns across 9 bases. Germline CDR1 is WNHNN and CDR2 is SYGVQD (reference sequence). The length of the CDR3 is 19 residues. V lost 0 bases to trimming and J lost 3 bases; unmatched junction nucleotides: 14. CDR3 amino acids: CASSESKSPRDRVDYGYTF. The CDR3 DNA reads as TGCGCCAGCAGTGAGTCGAAGTCCCCCCGGGACAGGGTTGACTATGGCTACACCTTC.

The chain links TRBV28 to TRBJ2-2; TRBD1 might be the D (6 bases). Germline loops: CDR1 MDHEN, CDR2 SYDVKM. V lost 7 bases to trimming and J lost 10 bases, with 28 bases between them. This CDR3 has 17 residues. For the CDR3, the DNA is TGTGCCAGCATCAGAGAGACCGGGACAACTCCATGGGAGGAGCTGTTTTTT. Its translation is CASIRETGTTPWEELFF. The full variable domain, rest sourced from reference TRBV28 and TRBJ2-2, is DVKVTQSSRYLVKRTGEKVFLECVQDMDHENMFWYRQDPGLGLRLIYFSYDVKMKEKGDIPEGYSVSREKKERFSLILESASTNQTSMYLCASIRETGTTPWEELFFGEGSRLTVL.

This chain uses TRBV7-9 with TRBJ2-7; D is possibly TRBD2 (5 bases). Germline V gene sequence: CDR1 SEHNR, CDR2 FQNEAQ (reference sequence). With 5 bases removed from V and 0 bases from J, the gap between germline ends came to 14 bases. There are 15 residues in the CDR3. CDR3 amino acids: CASSPWTGSSYEQYF. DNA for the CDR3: TGTGCCAGCAGCCCCTGGACGGGGAGCTCCTACGAGCAGTACTTC.

The CDR3 DNA follows: TGCGCCAGCAGCCAAACTAGCGGGAGTAGGACAGATACGCAGTATTTT. It is translated as CASSQTSGSRTDTQYF. The rearrangement joins TRBV5-1 to TRBJ2-3, with 11 bases aligning to TRBD2. Trimming took 4 bases from V and 3 from J; bases not matched to a gene: 7. Germline CDR1 is SGHRS and CDR2 is YFSETQ. The length of the CDR3 is 16 residues.

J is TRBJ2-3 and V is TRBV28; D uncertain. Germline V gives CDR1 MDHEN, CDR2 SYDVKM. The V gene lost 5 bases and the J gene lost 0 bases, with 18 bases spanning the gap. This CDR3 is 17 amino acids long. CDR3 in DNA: TGTGCCAGCAGTCCGCCTCCGTATCTTACTAGCACAGATACGCAGTATTTT. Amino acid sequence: CASSPPPYLTSTDTQYF.

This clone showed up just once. The CDR3, as DNA: TGTGCCAGCAGCGCTTTGGGAGGGATATACAATGAGCAGTTCTTC. Translating gives CASSALGGIYNEQFF. The chain joins TRBV9 to TRBJ2-1; 7 nucleotides line up with TRBD2. This CDR3 has 15 residues. After removal of 3 bases from V and 4 bases from J, the junction contained 7 bases not matched to a gene. CDR1 is SGDLS and CDR2 is YYNGEE in the germline V gene.

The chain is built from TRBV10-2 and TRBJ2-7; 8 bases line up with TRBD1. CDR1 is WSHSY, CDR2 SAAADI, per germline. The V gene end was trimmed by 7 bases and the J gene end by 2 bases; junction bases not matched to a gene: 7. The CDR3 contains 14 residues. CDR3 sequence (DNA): TGCGCCAGCATCCGGACAGGGTCACCCTACGAGCAGTACTTC. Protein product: CASIRTGSPYEQYF.

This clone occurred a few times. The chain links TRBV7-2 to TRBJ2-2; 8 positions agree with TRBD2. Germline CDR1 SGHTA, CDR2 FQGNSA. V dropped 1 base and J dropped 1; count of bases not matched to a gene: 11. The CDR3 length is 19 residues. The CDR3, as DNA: TGTGCCAGCAGCTTAGATAGGATTCGGAGCGGGAGGAACACCGGGGAGCTGTTTTTT. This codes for CASSLDRIRSGRNTGELFF.

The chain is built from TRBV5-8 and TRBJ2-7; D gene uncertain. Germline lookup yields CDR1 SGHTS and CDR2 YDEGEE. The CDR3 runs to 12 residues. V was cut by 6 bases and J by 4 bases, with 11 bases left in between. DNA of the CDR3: TGTGCCAGCACCCGAGTTCTGTACGAGCAGTACTTC. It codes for CASTRVLYEQYF.

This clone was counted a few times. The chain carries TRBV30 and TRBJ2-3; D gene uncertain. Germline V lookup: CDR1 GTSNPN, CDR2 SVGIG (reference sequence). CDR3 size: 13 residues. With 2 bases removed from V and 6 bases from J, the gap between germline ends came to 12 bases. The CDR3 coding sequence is TGTGCCTGGAGTTCGGTAGGCTTGGATACGCAGTATTTT. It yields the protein CAWSSVGLDTQYF. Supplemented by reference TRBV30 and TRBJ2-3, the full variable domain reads SQTIHQWPATLVQPVGSPLSLECTVEGTSNPNLYWYRQAAGRGLQLLFYSVGIGQISSEVPQNLSASRPQDRQFILSSKKLLLSDSGFYLCAWSSVGLDTQYFGPGTRLTVL.

The CDR3 region is CAISAGTGSRTDTQYF. CDR3 nucleotide sequence: TGTGCCATCAGTGCTGGGACTGGTTCCCGAACCGATACGCAGTATTTT. The rearrangement joins TRBV10-3 to TRBJ2-3; TRBD2 is a possible D gene (6 bases). The germline gives CDR1 ENHRY, CDR2 SYGVKD. The CDR3 runs to 16 residues. The V end lost 4 bases, the J end lost 6 bases, and 20 bases lay between the germline ends.

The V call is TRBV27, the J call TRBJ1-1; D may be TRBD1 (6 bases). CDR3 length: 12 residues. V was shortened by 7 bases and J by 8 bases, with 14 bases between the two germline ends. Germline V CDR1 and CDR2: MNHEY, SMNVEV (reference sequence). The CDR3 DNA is TGTGCCAGCACAGCAGGGGCTGCAGAAGCTTTCTTT. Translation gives CASTAGAAEAFF.

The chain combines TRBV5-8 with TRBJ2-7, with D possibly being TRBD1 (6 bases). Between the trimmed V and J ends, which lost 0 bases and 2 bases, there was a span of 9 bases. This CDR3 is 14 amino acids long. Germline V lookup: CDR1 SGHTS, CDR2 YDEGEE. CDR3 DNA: TGTGCCAGCAGCTTGGGTCCAGGGGCCTACGAGCAGTACTTC. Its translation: CASSLGPGAYEQYF.

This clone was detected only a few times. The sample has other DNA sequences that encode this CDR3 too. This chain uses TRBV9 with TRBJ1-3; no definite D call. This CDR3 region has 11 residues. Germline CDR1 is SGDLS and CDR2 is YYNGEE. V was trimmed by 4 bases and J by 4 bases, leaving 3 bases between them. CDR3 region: CASSLGNTIYF. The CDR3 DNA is TGTGCCAGCAGCCTCGGAAACACCATATATTTT.

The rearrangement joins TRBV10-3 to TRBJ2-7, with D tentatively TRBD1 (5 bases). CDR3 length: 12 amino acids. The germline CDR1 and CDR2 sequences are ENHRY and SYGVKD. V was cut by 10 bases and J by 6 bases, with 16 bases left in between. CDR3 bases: TGTGCCAGCAGGACACGGCCAGGCGAGCAGTACTTC. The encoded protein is CASRTRPGEQYF.

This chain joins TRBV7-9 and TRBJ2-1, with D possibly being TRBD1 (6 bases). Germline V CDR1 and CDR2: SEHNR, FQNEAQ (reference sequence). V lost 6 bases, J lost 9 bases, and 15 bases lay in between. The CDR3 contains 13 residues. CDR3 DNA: TGTGCCAGCAGTCGAGGGACACCCGGTGAGCAGTTCTTC. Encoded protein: CASSRGTPGEQFF.

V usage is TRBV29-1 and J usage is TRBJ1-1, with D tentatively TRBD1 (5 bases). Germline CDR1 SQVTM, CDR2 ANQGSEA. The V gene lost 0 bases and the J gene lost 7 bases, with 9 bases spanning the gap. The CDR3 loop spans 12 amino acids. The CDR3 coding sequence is TGCAGCGTTGAAGATCGGGGGGGTGAAGCTTTCTTT. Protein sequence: CSVEDRGGEAFF.

CDR3 loop: CASSAGRGSGSYEQYF. In DNA form, the CDR3 reads TGTGCCAGCAGTGCGGGTCGCGGGAGTGGGTCCTACGAGCAGTACTTC. The chain employs TRBV6-1 and TRBJ2-7; 7 bases agree with TRBD2. The CDR3 sequence is 16 residues long. Trimming at V came to 4 bases and at J to 1 base, leaving 10 bases not matched to a gene. CDR1 and CDR2 from the germline V gene are MNHNS and SASEGT.

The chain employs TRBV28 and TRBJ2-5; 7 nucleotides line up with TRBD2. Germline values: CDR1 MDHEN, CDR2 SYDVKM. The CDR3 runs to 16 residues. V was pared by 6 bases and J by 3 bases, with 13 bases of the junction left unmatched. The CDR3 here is CASRGAGEGVEETQYF. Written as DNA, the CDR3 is TGTGCCAGCAGAGGGGCGGGAGAGGGTGTGGAAGAGACCCAGTACTTC.

The CDR3 DNA follows: TGTGCCAGCACCGGAGGGGGTCGAGACTATGGCTACACCTTC. It translates to CASTGGGRDYGYTF. This chain connects TRBV5-4 to TRBJ1-2, with TRBD1 as a possible D gene (6 bases). The CDR3 sequence is 14 residues long. CDR1 SGHNT and CDR2 YYREEE come from the germline V gene (reference sequence). Trimming left V 6 bases short and J 3 bases short, with 15 bases between.

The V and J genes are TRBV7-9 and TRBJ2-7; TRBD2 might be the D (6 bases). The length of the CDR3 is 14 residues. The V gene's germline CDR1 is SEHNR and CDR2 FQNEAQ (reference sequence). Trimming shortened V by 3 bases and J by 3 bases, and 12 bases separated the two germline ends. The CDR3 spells CASSFSAGIYEQYF. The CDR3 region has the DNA TGTGCCAGCAGCTTTAGTGCGGGAATCTACGAGCAGTACTTC. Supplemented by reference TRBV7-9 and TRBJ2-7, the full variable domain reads DTGVSQNPRHKITKRGQNVTFRCDPISEHNRLYWYRQTLGQGPEFLTYFQNEAQLEKSRLLSDRFSAERPKGSFSTLEIQRTEQGDSAMYLCASSFSAGIYEQYFGPGTRLTVT.

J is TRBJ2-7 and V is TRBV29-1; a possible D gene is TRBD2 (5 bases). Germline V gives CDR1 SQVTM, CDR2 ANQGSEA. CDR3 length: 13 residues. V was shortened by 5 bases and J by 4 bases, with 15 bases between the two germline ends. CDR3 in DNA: TGCAGCGTTTGGACTGCATTCCCGTACGAGCAGTACTTC. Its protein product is CSVWTAFPYEQYF.

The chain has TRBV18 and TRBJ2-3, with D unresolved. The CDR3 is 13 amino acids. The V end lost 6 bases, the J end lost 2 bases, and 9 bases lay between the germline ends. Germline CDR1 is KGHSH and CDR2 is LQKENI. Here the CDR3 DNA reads TGTGCCAGCTCGGTTATGAACACAGATACGCAGTATTTT. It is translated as CASSVMNTDTQYF.

This CDR3 reads CSVDGAEDSGANVLTF. In DNA form, the CDR3 reads TGCAGCGTTGATGGGGCAGAAGATTCTGGGGCCAACGTCCTGACTTTC. The gene calls are TRBV29-1 and TRBJ2-6; D perhaps matches TRBD1 (5 bases). Germline CDR1 and CDR2: SQVTM and ANQGSEA. This CDR3 region has 16 residues. Trimming removed 3 bases at V and 1 base at J, with 13 bases between.

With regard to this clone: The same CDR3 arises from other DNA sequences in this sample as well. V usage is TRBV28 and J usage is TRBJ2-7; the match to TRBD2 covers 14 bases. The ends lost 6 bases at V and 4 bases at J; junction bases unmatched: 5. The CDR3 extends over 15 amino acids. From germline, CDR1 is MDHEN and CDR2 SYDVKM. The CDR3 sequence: CASSPGLAGGYEQYF. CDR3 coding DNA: TGTGCCAGCAGCCCCGGACTAGCGGGGGGATACGAGCAGTACTTC.

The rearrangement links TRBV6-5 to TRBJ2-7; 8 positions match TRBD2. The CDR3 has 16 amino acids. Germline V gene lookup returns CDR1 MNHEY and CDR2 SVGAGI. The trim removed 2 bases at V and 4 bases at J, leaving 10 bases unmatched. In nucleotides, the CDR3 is TGTGCCAGCAGTTACGGGGGCAGCGGGAGAAGGTACGAGCAGTACTTC. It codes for CASSYGGSGRRYEQYF.

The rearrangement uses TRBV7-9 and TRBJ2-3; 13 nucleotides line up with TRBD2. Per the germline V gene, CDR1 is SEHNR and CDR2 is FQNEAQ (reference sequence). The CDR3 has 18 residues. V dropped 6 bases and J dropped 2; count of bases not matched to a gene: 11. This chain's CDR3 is CASSLPGLAGSSTDTQYF. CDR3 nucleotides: TGTGCCAGCAGTCTCCCGGGACTAGCGGGAAGTTCCACAGATACGCAGTATTTT.

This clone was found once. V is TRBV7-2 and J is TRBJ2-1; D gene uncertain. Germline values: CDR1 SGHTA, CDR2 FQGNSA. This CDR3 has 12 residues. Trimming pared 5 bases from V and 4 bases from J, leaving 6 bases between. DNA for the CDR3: TGTGCCAGCAGCCTCAAATACAATGAGCAGTTCTTC. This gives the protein CASSLKYNEQFF.

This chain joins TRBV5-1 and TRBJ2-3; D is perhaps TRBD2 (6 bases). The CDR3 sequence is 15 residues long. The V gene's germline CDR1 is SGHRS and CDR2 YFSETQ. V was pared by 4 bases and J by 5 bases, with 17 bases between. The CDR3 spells CASSLGLTGRDTQYF. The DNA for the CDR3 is TGCGCCAGCAGCCTGGGACTCACCGGACGAGATACGCAGTATTTT. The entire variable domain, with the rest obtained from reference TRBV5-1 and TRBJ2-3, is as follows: KAGVTQTPRYLIKTRGQQVTLSCSPISGHRSVSWYQQTPGQGLQFLFEYFSETQRNKGNFPGRFSGRQFSNSRSEMNVSTLELGDSALYLCASSLGLTGRDTQYFGPGTRLTVL.

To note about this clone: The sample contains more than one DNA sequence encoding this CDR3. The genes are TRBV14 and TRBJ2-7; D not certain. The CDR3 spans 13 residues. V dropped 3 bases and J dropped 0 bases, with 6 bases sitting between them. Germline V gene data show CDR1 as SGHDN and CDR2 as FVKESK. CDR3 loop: CASSQGFSYEQYF. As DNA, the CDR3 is TGTGCCAGCAGCCAGGGGTTCTCCTACGAGCAGTACTTC.

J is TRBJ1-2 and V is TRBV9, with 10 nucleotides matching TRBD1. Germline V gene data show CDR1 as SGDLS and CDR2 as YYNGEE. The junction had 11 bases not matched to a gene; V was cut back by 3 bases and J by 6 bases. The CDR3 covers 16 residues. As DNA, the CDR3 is TGTGCCAGCAGCGGATCGGGACAGGGGTCCGTACATGGCTACACCTTC. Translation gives CASSGSGQGSVHGYTF.